These 8 T cell receptor beta chains originate from one sample sequenced in a study of PD-1 blockade in classical Hodgkin lymphoma (dated by TCRdb to 2020 to 2021). The protocol used for the library was the immunoSEQ multiplex PCR assay. Sourced from immuneACCESS, this table was stored by TCRdb with only in-frame sequences that have V and J called. A share of the clones is absent; for the studies checked, an unresolved V gene accounts for under half, and the remainder has no known explanation. The sample table shows 42,000 or so clones, and about 88% are seen once. The top ten constitute approximately 5.7% of the sample. Sample time point, as interpreted from the label and publication: cycle 2 day 1 (C2D1) of nivolumab. Relapse after autologous stem cell transplantation had occurred in all trial patients, and cohorts A, B and C were distinguished by prior brentuximab vedotin exposure. Specimen: peripheral blood mononuclear cells (PBMCs), collected before the second cycle of nivolumab. The receptors originated from a human donor with classical Hodgkin lymphoma.

This sequence joins TRBV5-6 and TRBJ2-5, with a weak D call TRBD1 (6 bases). Trimming removed 3 bases at V and 0 bases at J, with 12 bases between. The CDR3 totals 15 residues. The germline gives CDR1 SGHDT, CDR2 YYEEEE. CDR3 DNA sequence: TGTGCCAGCAGCTCTGCCAGGGGCTACCAAGAGACCCAGTACTTC. Residues: CASSSARGYQETQYF.

The chain joins TRBV19 to TRBJ2-5; 13 bases align to TRBD2. Trimming cost V 4 bases and J 4 bases; bases outside gene matches: 3. CDR3 length: 15 amino acids. CDR1 is LNHDA, CDR2 SQIVND, per germline (reference sequence). CDR3: CASSTGTSGTETQYF. Written as DNA, the CDR3 is TGTGCCAGTAGTACGGGGACTAGCGGGACAGAGACCCAGTACTTC.

The rearrangement uses TRBV5-1 and TRBJ2-2, with TRBD1 as a possible D gene (6 bases). The CDR3 has 15 amino acids. Germline V gives CDR1 SGHRS, CDR2 YFSETQ. V lost 1 base, J lost 6 bases, and 13 bases lay in between. The CDR3: CASSLLRTAAGELFF. CDR3 bases: TGCGCCAGCAGCTTGCTCAGGACAGCGGCCGGGGAGCTGTTTTTT.

The chain has TRBV7-9 and TRBJ2-1; 9 bases fit TRBD2. The CDR3 contains 14 residues. V shed 3 bases and J 7 bases; nucleotides not matched to a gene: 4. Per germline, CDR1 SEHNR and CDR2 FQNEAQ (reference sequence). As DNA, the CDR3 is TGTGCCAGCAGCTTTGCTAGCGGGAAGAATGAGCAGTTCTTC. Its translation is CASSFASGKNEQFF.

V and J are TRBV5-1 and TRBJ2-5; D not resolved. CDR3 length: 14 residues. V was cut by 1 base and J by 5 bases, with 12 bases left in between. Germline CDR1 is SGHRS and CDR2 is YFSETQ. The CDR3 spells CASSLTFPRETQYF. For the CDR3, the DNA is TGCGCCAGCAGCTTGACCTTCCCCCGGGAGACCCAGTACTTC.

The J gene is TRBJ2-7, the V gene TRBV19; possibly TRBD1 or TRBD2 for D (6 bases each). Germline CDR1 reads LNHDA; CDR2 reads SQIVND (reference sequence). This CDR3 is 13 amino acids long. With 9 bases removed from V and 6 bases from J, the gap between germline ends came to 18 bases. CDR3 loop: CASQGGTGSEQYF. The CDR3 DNA reads TGTGCCAGCCAAGGGGGGACTGGTAGCGAGCAGTACTTC.

Here the CDR3 DNA reads TGTGCCAGTAGTATAGGGACAGGACCTCTTGGGCAGTACTTC. Translating it yields CASSIGTGPLGQYF. The gene calls are TRBV19 and TRBJ2-7, with 7 nucleotides matching TRBD1. CDR3 length equals 14 residues. Germline loops: CDR1 LNHDA, CDR2 SQIVND (reference sequence). V shed 1 base and J 9 bases; nucleotides not matched to a gene: 9.

The gene calls are TRBV11-1 and TRBJ1-2; D is possibly TRBD1 (6 bases). Germline lookup yields CDR1 SGHAT and CDR2 FQDESV (reference sequence). With 5 bases removed from V and 8 bases from J, the gap between germline ends came to 15 bases. The CDR3 spans 13 residues. CDR3 in amino acids: CASSTYRDGGYTF. CDR3 coding DNA: TGTGCCAGCAGCACCTACAGGGACGGGGGCTACACCTTC.